These 24 T cell receptor beta chains were sequenced from one sample in a study of blood T cells in healthy people across ages. Then a second PCR, running about 7 to 11 cycles, was carried out with a sample-barcoded 5' primer and a J-beta primer mix. TCRdb re-called the 5' RACE reads through MiXCR, storing one row per CDR3 protein. The table has approximately 700,000 distinct CDR3 sequences, 32% seen once. The sequenced sample was blood. Every receptor here comes from a woman of 80 years or more in good health.

This clonotype was observed a handful of times. V and J are TRBV6-1 and TRBJ2-7; D is undetermined. The CDR3 consists of 13 residues. V was pared by 4 bases and J by 3 bases, with 10 bases between. CDR1 MNHNS and CDR2 SASEGT come from the germline V gene. The CDR3 nucleotides are TGTGCCAGCAGTGTAGGGAACGGCTACGAGCAGTACTTC. Translating it yields CASSVGNGYEQYF.

The sample holds many counts of this clonotype. The V gene is TRBV4-3, the J gene TRBJ2-5, with D perhaps matching TRBD1 (5 bases). This CDR3 has 15 amino acids. The germline gives CDR1 LGHNA, CDR2 YSLEER. The ends were cut back, 4 bases at V and 1 base at J, with 13 bases in the middle. The CDR3 region is CASSPSGRTQETQYF. Written as DNA, the CDR3 is TGCGCCAGCAGCCCCTCAGGGCGTACCCAAGAGACCCAGTACTTC.

The chain combines TRBV25-1 with TRBJ1-1; 7 bases line up with TRBD1. The V and J ends lost 1 base and 4 bases, in that order; junction bases with no gene match: 9. This CDR3 is built from 16 residues. Germline V gene lookup returns CDR1 MGHDK and CDR2 SYGVNS. Here the CDR3 reads CASSEWSSGGATEAFF. The CDR3 region has the DNA TGTGCCAGCAGTGAATGGAGCTCAGGGGGTGCCACTGAAGCTTTCTTT.

This clonotype was seen ten or more times. This sequence joins TRBV12-3 or TRBV12-4 and TRBJ1-4; perhaps TRBD1 as D (6 bases). V was cut by 1 base and J by 8 bases, with 11 bases left in between. The CDR3 has 14 amino acids. Written as DNA, the CDR3 is TGTGCCAGCAGTTTAGGGGGGGCTAGCGAAAAACTGTTTTTT. Translating gives CASSLGGASEKLFF.

A word on this clonotype: A single base separates this from a much larger clone, so it may be a read error. The rearrangement links TRBV30 to TRBJ1-5, with D uncertain. The CDR3 consists of 14 residues. CDR1 is GTSNPN, CDR2 SVGIG, per germline (reference sequence). CDR3 sequence: CAWGTSDSSQPQHF. The CDR3 nucleotides are TGTGCCTGGGGAACAAGTGATAGCAGTCAGCCCCAGCATTTT. The full variable domain, rest sourced from reference TRBV30 and TRBJ1-5, is SQTIHQWPATLVQPVGSPLSLECTVEGTSNPNLYWYRQAAGRGLQLLFYSVGIGQISSEVPQNLSASRPQDRQFILSSKKLLLSDSGFYLCAWGTSDSSQPQHFGDGTRLSIL.

This clonotype has ten or more counts. At one end the junction does not follow the germline gene, possibly because of a read error. This chain connects TRBV7-7 to TRBJ2-5; TRBD1 agrees at 7 bases. The CDR3 extends over 16 amino acids. CDR1 is SSHAT, CDR2 FNYEAQ, per germline (reference sequence). CDR3 sequence: CASSLDSTGAGETQYF. Here the CDR3 DNA reads TGTGCTAGCAGCTTAGATAGCACAGGGGCCGGAGAGACCCAGTACTTC.

The sample holds one count of this clonotype. One junction end does not reproduce the germline sequence, and a read error may be involved. V usage is TRBV6-1 and J usage is TRBJ2-5, with 10 bases identical to TRBD1. CDR1 MNHNS and CDR2 SASEGT come from the germline V gene. The CDR3 contains 17 residues. The CDR3 nucleotides are TGCGCCAGCACCAAAAATAAGGGACAGGGGAATCAAGAGACCCAGTACTTC. Protein sequence: CASTKNKGQGNQETQYF.

V usage is TRBV20-1 and J usage is TRBJ2-5; D tentatively fits TRBD1 or TRBD2 (5 bases each). Germline loops: CDR1 DFQATT, CDR2 SNEGSKA (reference sequence). V lost 3 bases, J lost 11 bases, and 19 bases lay in between. This CDR3 has 13 amino acids. The CDR3 region has the DNA TGCAGTGCTAGTGTCGGGGCTAACAATGAGCAGTACTTC. Its translation is CSASVGANNEQYF.

Details on this clonotype: A much bigger clone sits one base away, suggesting this may be a read error. This chain uses TRBV7-8 with TRBJ2-4; 7 bases agree with TRBD2. This CDR3 spans 17 amino acids. Germline V gives CDR1 SGHVS, CDR2 FQNEAQ. J was trimmed by 13 bases and V by 0 bases; bases with no gene match: 18. The CDR3 loop reads CASSLAPRGAGNNEQYF. CDR3 DNA sequence: TGTGCCAGCAGCTTAGCCCCCAGAGGAGCGGGGAACAATGAGCAGTACTTC.

This clonotype was found once. The rearrangement uses TRBV7-2 and TRBJ2-3, with D possibly matching TRBD2 (6 bases). The V gene's germline CDR1 is SGHTA and CDR2 FQGNSA. V lost 2 bases, J lost 6 bases, and 18 bases lay in between. The length of the CDR3 is 16 residues. CDR3 in amino acids: CASSLSSGTTQDTQYF. The DNA for the CDR3 is TGTGCCAGCAGCTTAAGTAGCGGCACGACACAGGATACGCAGTATTTT.

Regarding this clonotype: The junction shows a germline mismatch at one end, possibly a read error. The chain joins TRBV6-2 or TRBV6-3 to TRBJ2-4; TRBD2 matches 8 bases. The CDR3 totals 17 residues. Per the germline V gene, CDR1 is MNHEY and CDR2 is SVGEGT. The CDR3 DNA reads as TGTGCCGGCAGCCCCCCGGGAGGGGCGGCCATAAAAAACATTCAGTACTTC. Protein sequence: CAGSPPGGAAIKNIQYF.

This clonotype was seen many times. The chain couples TRBV7-2 to TRBJ2-1, with 10 bases lining up with TRBD2. The CDR3 is 14 residues long. Germline-derived CDR1 and CDR2 are SGHTA and FQGNSA. J was trimmed by 13 bases and V by 5 bases; bases with no gene match: 11. CDR3 bases: TGTGCCAGCAGCCCAATAGCGGGGGGCTACTACCAGTTCTTC. Its translation is CASSPIAGGYYQFF.

Comments on this clonotype: An end of the junction differs from the germline gene, which may be a read error. This chain joins TRBV3-1 and TRBJ2-1; D gene unclear. Germline V gene lookup returns CDR1 LGHDT and CDR2 YNNKEL (reference sequence). The CDR3 is 15 residues long. The CDR3 reads CTSNQRLDSYNEQFF. CDR3 in DNA: TGTACCAGCAACCAACGGCTGGACTCCTACAATGAGCAGTTCTTC.

As to this clonotype: This clone may be a read error of a much larger clone one base away. The V and J genes are TRBV5-1 and TRBJ2-3; tentative D call: TRBD1 (5 bases). CDR1 and CDR2 from the germline V gene are SGHRS and YFSETQ. The CDR3 contains 15 residues. The CDR3 protein is CASSPDSYSTDAQYF. The DNA for the CDR3 is TGCGCCAGCAGCCCCGACAGCTACTCCACAGATGCGCAGTATTTT.

Note on this clonotype: A read error is possible here, since a much larger clone lies one base away. This rearrangement joins TRBV27 to TRBJ2-4; D ambiguous. The CDR3 spans 13 residues. The V gene lost 3 bases and the J gene lost 6 bases, with 9 bases spanning the gap. Germline lookup yields CDR1 MNHEY and CDR2 SMNVEV (reference sequence). This CDR3 is CASSFGLRNIQYF. The CDR3 bases are TGTGCCAGCAGTTTTGGTCTGCGAAACATTCAGTACTTC.

This clonotype was observed a few times. The genes are TRBV28 and TRBJ1-1; no clear D. The CDR3 covers 13 residues. Trimming stripped 6 bases from V and 1 base from J, with 9 bases between. Germline CDR1 and CDR2: MDHEN and SYDVKM. The CDR3 DNA is TGTGCCAGCAGGGCGACTGGGAACACTGAAGCTTTCTTT. Amino acids: CASRATGNTEAFF.

This clonotype was seen ten or more times. V usage is TRBV6-6 and J usage is TRBJ2-7; D perhaps matches TRBD1 (6 bases). The length of the CDR3 is 14 residues. Germline values: CDR1 MNHNY, CDR2 SVGAGI (reference sequence). Trimming took 8 bases from V and 4 from J, leaving 18 bases between them. The CDR3 region has the DNA TGTGCCAGCGGGCGGAAGGGGGAAGGGTACGAGCAGTACTTC. Translation: CASGRKGEGYEQYF.

The chain couples TRBV7-9 to TRBJ1-6; a possible D gene is TRBD1 (5 bases). This CDR3 contains 14 residues. CDR1 and CDR2 from the germline V gene are SEHNR and FQNEAQ (reference sequence). V was shortened by 2 bases and J by 9 bases, with 11 bases between the two germline ends. DNA for the CDR3: TGTGCCAGCAGCTTACAGGGTGTAGGTTCACCCCTCCACTTT. It encodes CASSLQGVGSPLHF. Using reference TRBV7-9 and TRBJ1-6 for the parts outside the CDR3, the full variable domain is DTGVSQNPRHKITKRGQNVTFRCDPISEHNRLYWYRQTLGQGPEFLTYFQNEAQLEKSRLLSDRFSAERPKGSFSTLEIQRTEQGDSAMYLCASSLQGVGSPLHFGNGTRLTVT.

This chain connects TRBV7-2 to TRBJ2-2, with D uncertain. The germline V and J ends were trimmed by 5 bases and 6 bases, with 10 bases remaining between them. CDR1 is SGHTA and CDR2 is FQGNSA in the germline V gene. The CDR3 has 13 amino acids. Here the CDR3 DNA reads TGTGCCAGCAGCAACGACTGGGCCGGGGAGCTGTTTTTT. As protein: CASSNDWAGELFF.

The sample holds many counts of this clonotype. The rearrangement joins TRBV5-1 to TRBJ2-7, with a weak D call TRBD1 (6 bases). This CDR3 contains 15 residues. Germline CDR1 reads SGHRS; CDR2 reads YFSETQ. The germline V and J ends were trimmed by 7 bases and 2 bases, with 19 bases remaining between them. The CDR3 nucleotides are TGCGCCAGCCGGTTCGGGACACTAGATCCCTACGAGCAGTACTTC. Its translation: CASRFGTLDPYEQYF.

There are many counts of this clonotype. The chain employs TRBV5-1 and TRBJ2-5; 7 bases agree with TRBD2. Germline V CDR1 and CDR2: SGHRS, YFSETQ. The CDR3 is made up of 16 amino acids. V dropped 4 bases and J dropped 0; count of bases not matched to a gene: 9. DNA of the CDR3: TGCGCCAGCAGCACGGGGACCGGGGGGTACCAAGAGACCCAGTACTTC. Amino acids: CASSTGTGGYQETQYF.

At least ten counts were recorded for this clonotype. This sequence joins TRBV5-1 and TRBJ2-1; TRBD2 matches at 8 bases. Germline values: CDR1 SGHRS, CDR2 YFSETQ. The CDR3 is 17 amino acids. The ends lost 0 bases at V and 2 bases at J; junction bases unmatched: 7. CDR3 nucleotide sequence: TGCGCCAGCAGCTTGGCCGGTGGGCGGGGGGCCTACAATGAGCAGTTCTTC. It specifies CASSLAGGRGAYNEQFF.

In this sample, this clonotype turned up many times. V is TRBV6-5 and J is TRBJ2-7; D is uncertain. Trimming left V 6 bases short and J 5 bases short, with 8 bases between. This CDR3 has 11 amino acids. Germline V gene sequence: CDR1 MNHEY, CDR2 SVGAGI. The CDR3 loop is CASSRQDEQYF. The CDR3, as DNA: TGTGCCAGCAGCCGGCAGGACGAGCAGTACTTC.

The genes are TRBV20-1 and TRBJ2-1, with D hard to call. V lost 4 bases, J lost 4 bases, and 20 bases lay in between. The V gene's germline CDR1 is DFQATT and CDR2 SNEGSKA (reference sequence). The CDR3 extends over 16 amino acids. The CDR3 here is CSAIPSRLQNYNEQFF. The CDR3 bases are TGCAGTGCTATCCCATCGCGGCTACAGAATTACAATGAGCAGTTCTTC.